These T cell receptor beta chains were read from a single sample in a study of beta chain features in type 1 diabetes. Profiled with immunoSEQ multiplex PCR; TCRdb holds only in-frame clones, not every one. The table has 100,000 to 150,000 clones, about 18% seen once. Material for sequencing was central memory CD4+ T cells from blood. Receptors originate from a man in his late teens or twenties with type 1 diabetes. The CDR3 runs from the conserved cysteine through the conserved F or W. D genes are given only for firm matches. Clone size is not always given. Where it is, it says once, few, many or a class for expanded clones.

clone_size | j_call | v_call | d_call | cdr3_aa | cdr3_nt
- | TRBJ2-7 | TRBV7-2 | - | CASSLLASSGVSYEQYF | TGTGCCAGCAGCTTATTGGCCTCTTCCGGGGTCTCCTACGAGCAGTACTTC
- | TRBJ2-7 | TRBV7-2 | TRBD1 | CASSSFRDSPYEQYF | TGTGCCAGCAGCTCGTTCCGGGACAGTCCCTACGAGCAGTACTTC
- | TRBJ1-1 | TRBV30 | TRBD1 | CAWRGQGNTEAFF | TGTGCCTGGAGAGGACAGGGGAACACTGAAGCTTTCTTT
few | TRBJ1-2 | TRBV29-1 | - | CSVASGNYGYTF | TGCAGCGTCGCGTCGGGAAACTATGGCTACACCTTC
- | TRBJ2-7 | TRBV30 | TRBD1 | CARSGQGLEQYF | TGTGCCCGGTCAGGACAGGGCCTCGAGCAGTACTTC
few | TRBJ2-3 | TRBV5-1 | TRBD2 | CASSLSWRLAGGLRPDTQYF | TGCGCCAGCAGTCTCAGCTGGCGGCTAGCGGGAGGGTTGCGCCCAGATACGCAGTATTTT
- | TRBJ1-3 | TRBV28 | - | CASSLSTSGNTIYF | TGTGCCAGCAGTTTAAGCACCTCTGGAAACACCATATATTTT
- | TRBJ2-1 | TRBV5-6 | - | CASSLFGSQWQFF | TGTGCCAGCAGCTTGTTTGGATCCCAGTGGCAGTTCTTC
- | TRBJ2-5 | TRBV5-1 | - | CASRSNIQETQYF | TGCGCCAGCAGATCGAATATCCAAGAGACCCAGTACTTC
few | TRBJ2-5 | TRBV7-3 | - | CASSLEGRKGKETQYF | TGTGCCAGCAGCTTAGAGGGCAGGAAGGGGAAAGAGACCCAGTACTTC
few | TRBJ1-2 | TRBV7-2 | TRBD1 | CASSSRQGSGYGYTF | TGTGCCAGCAGCTCTCGACAGGGCTCGGGGTATGGCTACACCTTC
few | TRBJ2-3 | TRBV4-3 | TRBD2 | CASSQELAGGGDTQYF | TGCGCCAGCAGCCAAGAACTAGCGGGGGGCGGAGATACGCAGTATTTT
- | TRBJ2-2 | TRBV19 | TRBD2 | CASSSGLGTNTGELFF | TGTGCCAGTAGTTCTGGACTAGGAACGAACACCGGGGAGCTGTTTTTT
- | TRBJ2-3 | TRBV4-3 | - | CASSPQHPGATDTQYF | TGCGCCAGCAGCCCACAACATCCGGGGGCCACAGATACGCAGTATTTT
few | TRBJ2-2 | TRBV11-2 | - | CASSLVMDTGELFF | TGTGCCAGCAGCTTAGTTATGGATACCGGGGAGCTGTTTTTT
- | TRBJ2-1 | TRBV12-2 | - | CASRPGQVNVDEQFF | TGTGCAAGTCGACCCGGACAGGTCAACGTCGATGAGCAGTTCTTC
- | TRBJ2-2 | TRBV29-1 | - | CSAQEASRELFF | TGCAGCGCCCAAGAGGCCTCAAGGGAGCTGTTTTTT
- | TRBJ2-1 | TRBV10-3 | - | CAISEGGPNEQFF | TGTGCCATCAGCGAAGGGGGGCCCAATGAGCAGTTCTTC
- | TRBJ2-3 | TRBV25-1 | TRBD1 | CASSVGVGDRGADTQYF | TGTGCCAGCAGTGTCGGGGTTGGGGACAGGGGTGCAGATACGCAGTATTTT
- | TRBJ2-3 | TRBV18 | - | CASSPLGGPDTQYF | TGTGCCAGCTCACCCCTAGGAGGTCCAGATACGCAGTATTTT
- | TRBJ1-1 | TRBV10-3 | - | CAISELRRTSGTEAFF | TGTGCCATCAGTGAGCTGAGACGCACCTCGGGGACTGAAGCTTTCTTT
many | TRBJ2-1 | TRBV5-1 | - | CASSSDYGSYNEQFF | TGCGCCAGCAGCTCCGACTATGGCTCCTACAATGAGCAGTTCTTC
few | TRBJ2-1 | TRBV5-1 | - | CASSFEEVYNEQFF | TGCGCCAGCAGCTTTGAGGAGGTGTACAATGAGCAGTTCTTC
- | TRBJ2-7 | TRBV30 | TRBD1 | CAWSVASGGFYEQYF | TGTGCCTGGAGTGTAGCGTCAGGGGGCTTCTACGAGCAGTACTTC
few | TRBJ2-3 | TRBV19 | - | CASSIPAGGTDTQYF | TGTGCCAGTAGTATACCAGCGGGCGGCACAGATACGCAGTATTTT
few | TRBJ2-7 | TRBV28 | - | CASSPGGGGKNEQYF | TGTGCCAGCAGCCCCGGAGGGGGTGGTAAAAACGAGCAGTACTTC
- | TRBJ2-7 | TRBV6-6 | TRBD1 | CASSLQGQINYEQYF | TGTGCCAGCAGCCTTCAGGGACAGATTAACTACGAGCAGTACTTC
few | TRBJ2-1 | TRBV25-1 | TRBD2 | CASSEWPSGRGEQFF | TGTGCCAGCAGTGAATGGCCCAGCGGGAGAGGTGAGCAGTTCTTC
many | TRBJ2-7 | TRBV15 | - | CATSRDPIGSYEQYF | TGTGCCACCAGCAGAGACCCAATCGGGTCCTACGAGCAGTACTTC
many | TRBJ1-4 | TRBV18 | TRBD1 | CASSPSGQGTHLEKLFF | TGTGCCAGCTCGCCCTCGGGACAGGGGACCCACTTGGAAAAACTGTTTTTT
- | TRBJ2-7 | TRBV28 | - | CASSSPGHPVYEQYF | TGTGCCAGCAGTTCCCCGGGACACCCCGTTTATGAGCAGTACTTC
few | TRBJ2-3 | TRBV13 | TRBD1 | CASSLLAGTGSTDTQYF | TGTGCCAGCAGTCTCCTGGCCGGGACAGGGAGCACAGATACGCAGTATTTT
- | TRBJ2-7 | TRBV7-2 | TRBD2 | CASVAGGSLYEQYF | TGTGCCAGCGTCGCGGGGGGGAGCCTATACGAGCAGTACTTC
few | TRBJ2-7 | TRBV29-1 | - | CSVEDRGQTYEQYF | TGCAGCGTTGAAGATCGAGGACAGACCTACGAGCAGTACTTC
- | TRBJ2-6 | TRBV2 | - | CASRGDLSGANVLTF | TGTGCCAGCAGGGGCGATCTCTCTGGGGCCAACGTCCTGACTTTC
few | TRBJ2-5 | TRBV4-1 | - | CASSQAPWRGPSGETQYF | TGCGCCAGCAGCCAAGCCCCATGGAGGGGGCCCTCGGGAGAGACCCAGTACTTC
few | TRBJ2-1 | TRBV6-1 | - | CASSPGLGFNEQFF | TGTGCCAGCAGTCCAGGACTGGGATTTAATGAGCAGTTCTTC
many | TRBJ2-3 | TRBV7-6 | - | CASSKSRLADTQYF | TGTGCCAGCAGCAAATCCAGGTTGGCAGATACGCAGTATTTT
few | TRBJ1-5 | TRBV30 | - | CAWSARQNQPQHF | TGTGCCTGGAGTGCAAGACAGAATCAGCCCCAGCATTTT
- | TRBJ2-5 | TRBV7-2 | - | CASSSTFWGRETQYF | TGTGCCAGCAGCTCAACCTTTTGGGGTCGGGAGACCCAGTACTTC
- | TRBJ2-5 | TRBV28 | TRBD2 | CASLSGDLVGTQYF | TGTGCCAGCCTTAGCGGGGACCTCGTGGGGACCCAGTACTTC
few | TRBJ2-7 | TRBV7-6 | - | CASSSGTGAGEQYF | TGTGCCAGCAGCTCTGGGACTGGGGCGGGGGAGCAGTACTTC
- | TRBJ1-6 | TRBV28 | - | CASQDSGSSPLHF | TGTGCCAGCCAAGATTCGGGGTCTTCACCCCTCCACTTT
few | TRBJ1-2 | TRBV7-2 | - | CASSSDSLFGYTF | TGTGCCAGCAGCTCGGACAGTTTGTTTGGCTACACCTTC
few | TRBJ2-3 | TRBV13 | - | CASSLRPYGTDTQYF | TGTGCCAGCAGCTTGCGACCATACGGGACAGATACGCAGTATTTT